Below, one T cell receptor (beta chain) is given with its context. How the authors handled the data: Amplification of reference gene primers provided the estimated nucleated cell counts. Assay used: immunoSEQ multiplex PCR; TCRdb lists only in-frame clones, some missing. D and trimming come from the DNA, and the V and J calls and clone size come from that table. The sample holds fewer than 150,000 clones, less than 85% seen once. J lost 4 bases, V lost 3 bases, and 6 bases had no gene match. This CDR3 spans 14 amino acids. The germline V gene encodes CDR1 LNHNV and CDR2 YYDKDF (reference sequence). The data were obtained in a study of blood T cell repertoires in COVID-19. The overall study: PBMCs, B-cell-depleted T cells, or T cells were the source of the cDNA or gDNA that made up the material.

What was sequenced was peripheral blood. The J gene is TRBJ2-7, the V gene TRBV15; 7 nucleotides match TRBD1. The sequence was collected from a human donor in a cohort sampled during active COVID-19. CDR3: CATSSGDSWYEQYF. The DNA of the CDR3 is TGTGCCACCAGCAGTGGGGACAGTTGGTACGAGCAGTACTTC. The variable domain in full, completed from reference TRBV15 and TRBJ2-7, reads DAMVIQNPRYQVTQFGKPVTLSCSQTLNHNVMYWYQQKSSQAPKLLFHYYDKDFNNEADTPDNFQSRRPNTSFCFLDIRSPGLGDTAMYLCATSSGDSWYEQYFGPGTRLTVT.